This TCR beta chain was captured in a study of post-analysis software for immune sequencing data. Overall study results and limits: About five TRBV segments occurring more often in patients than controls included TRBV5-6, TRBV5-1 and TRBV20-1.

Unique molecular identifiers were built into the TCR beta cDNA libraries. One entry per CDR3 protein, called by TCRdb with MiXCR from the PCR reads. The profile shows some 800,000 distinct CDR3 sequences, about 43% of them singletons. The germline V gene has CDR1 SQVTM and CDR2 ANQGSEA. J lost 6 bases, V lost 7 bases, and 2 bases had no gene match. The CDR3 has 11 amino acids. There are many counts of this clonotype. Antigen specificity is unknown. This TCR was sampled from a girl aged 10-17 years with multiple sclerosis. The specimen sequenced was blood. V is TRBV29-1 and J is TRBJ2-1; 8 positions agree with TRBD1. The CDR3 is CSADRGNEQFF. DNA for the CDR3: TGCAGCGCCGACAGGGGCAATGAGCAGTTCTTC.